This T cell receptor beta chain was documented in a study of blood T cells in healthy people across ages. This CDR3 contains 12 residues. Germline CDR1 is KGHDR and CDR2 is SFDVKD. Trimming removed 4 bases from V and 3 bases from J, with 2 bases in between. A second 7 to 11 cycle PCR used barcoded and J-beta primers. CDR3-containing paired-end reads numbered at least 2.5 million in each sample. Each CDR3 protein gets one entry after TCRdb re-called the 5' RACE reads with MiXCR. Of about 1.6 million distinct CDR3 sequences in the sample, roughly a third were seen once. Sequencing was performed on blood. The source is a woman aged 30 to 39 in good health. The chain has TRBV24-1 and TRBJ2-2, with D unclear. CDR3 amino acids: CATSEHTGELFF. CDR3 nucleotides: TGTGCCACCAGTGAACACACCGGGGAGCTGTTTTTT.